The 3 T cell receptor beta chains given below trace back to one sample, sequenced in a study of monozygotic twins with inflammatory bowel disease. TCRdb re-called the 5' RACE reads; one entry per CDR3 protein, DNA not given. This repertoire comprises roughly 300,000 distinct CDR3 sequences; its ten largest clones make up approximately 5.9%. Sequenced material: blood. These receptor sequences come from a human donor with ulcerative colitis or Crohn's disease, or a healthy co-twin of an affected twin (not recorded which).

This chain links TRBV19 with TRBJ2-7; TCRdb's D call, TRBD1, is unchecked because there is no DNA. The CDR3 has 14 amino acids. Germline CDR1 is LNHDA and CDR2 is SQIVND (reference sequence). The CDR3 region is CASTVTGASYEQYF.

The chain joins TRBV6-1 to TRBJ1-6; TCRdb picks TRBD1, but there is no DNA to check that call. This CDR3 spans 15 amino acids. Germline CDR1 and CDR2: MNHNS and SASEGT. The CDR3 spells CASIPDRRSNSPLHF.

This chain links TRBV6-2 or TRBV6-3 with TRBJ2-7. This CDR3 has 14 amino acids. CDR1 MNHEY and CDR2 SVGEGT come from the germline V gene. The CDR3 protein is CASSYARVAYEQYF.